This T cell receptor beta chain emerged from a study of OX40 agonist ivuxolimab in advanced cancers. For the study at large: The mean age was roughly 60 years, ranging from roughly 23 to 80, with less than 90% of participants male.

Overall study findings and caveats: CD8+ T cells showed, on average, more clonal expansion than CD4+ cells. With doses of 0.1 to 3.0 mg/kg, CD4+ and CD8+ blood T cells had undergone clonal expansion by week 6. Those patients achieving a partial response at 0.1-3.0 mg/kg showed among the lowest clonal expansion.

Deletions cut 2 bases from V and 2 bases from J, with 13 bases between. CDR3 length equals 15 residues. Germline lookup yields CDR1 SGDLS and CDR2 YYNGEE. With regard to this clone: Its antigen remains unknown.

Data came from immunoSEQ multiplex PCR; TCRdb stores just in-frame clones and leaves some out. The profile covers roughly 100,000 clones, with 80% to 85% appearing a single time and around 1.1% taken by the ten largest. V usage is TRBV9 and J usage is TRBJ1-1; no definite D call. The clonotype comes from an adult with an advanced solid tumor such as melanoma, head and neck, liver or kidney cancer. The sequencing used CD4+ or CD8+ T cells sorted from blood, collected in a trial of the OX40 agonist ivuxolimab. This CDR3 is CASSVFAEKNTEAFF. The CDR3 DNA follows: TGTGCCAGCAGCGTCTTTGCGGAAAAAAACACTGAAGCTTTCTTT.